Described below is a single T cell receptor beta chain sequence and its context. Its specific antigen is unknown. The sample holds no much larger clone one base away, and base qualities are not on file. This sample is part of a study of cytotoxic CD8 clonotypes in ibrutinib-treated CLL (dated by TCRdb to the early 2020s). Background for the entire study: The cohort had 11 relapsed/refractory and around 16 treatment-naive patients; under 18 were IGHV unmutated. Response samples were taken after a median of approximately eleven months on treatment, ranging from about 6 to 40 months. Cryopreserved peripheral blood mononuclear cells were obtained prior to treatment, at the time of response, and at either disease progression or sustained remission. On average, each sample had roughly 230,000 productive templates and more than 85,000 productive rearrangements. Every remission and progressive disease sample was obtained while ibrutinib was still being received by the patients. Of the 86 people in the trial, around 26 had longitudinal samples available. Partial responses were observed in about 24 patients and complete responses in 2; after a median follow-up of 68 months, remission was maintained in roughly 14 patients and progression was observed in 12.

Broad study findings and their caveats: Sustained-remission and progressing patients did not have matched sampling times, and lymph node repertoires were not examined. Baseline clonality was found to be higher than that of age-matched healthy donors and was strongly correlated with circulating CD8+ T-cell counts. Public clonotypes were found to be uncommon and were observed to contract or remain stable during treatment; the increase in clonality was shown to reflect expansion of private clonotypes at ibrutinib response. An increase in clonality was observed at ibrutinib response, with clonality remaining stable during sustained remission and falling back toward baseline at progression.

The sample's time point label is to be understood as: about twelve months on ibrutinib. For TCR beta library preparation, roughly 2.2 micrograms of genomic DNA was extracted from cryopreserved PBMCs. High-throughput TCR beta sequencing was performed on longitudinal blood samples from CLL patients receiving ibrutinib monotherapy. The patients took part in an open-label, single-center phase 2 trial of ibrutinib monotherapy. Each clonotype received, on average, roughly 9.6x coverage in deep resolution sequencing performed on a MiSeq, where the target depth lay between 1 in 1 million and 1 in 200,000 T cells. The immunoSEQ hsTCRB Kit was used to generate TCR beta libraries. Processing in the source paper ran as follows. The data were analyzed with ImmunoSEQ Analyzer and ImmunoSEQ Data Assistant, and V, D and J gene assignments followed IMGT definitions. Clonality, which ranges from 0 to 1, was calculated as one minus the normalized Shannon entropy of productive rearrangement frequencies. Public clonotype analysis was restricted to overrepresented clonotypes comprising at least 0.05% of each patient's repertoire. Fewer than 15 repertoires from age-matched healthy donors, obtained from immuneACCESS, served as clonality controls. Entries here come from immuneACCESS through TCRdb and include only in-frame sequences with V and J called. Some clones fail to appear in such tables; in the studies checked, an unresolved V gene covers under half of the shortfall, and the cause of the remainder is unknown. V, J and clone size derive from that table, while D and trimming were established from the DNA sequence. The table for this sample lists roughly 220,000 clones; roughly 65% of them were counted only once. Approximately 6% of the sample belongs to the ten largest clones.

Trimming takes 5 bases off V and 0 bases off J; junction bases not matched to a gene: 10. Including cysteine and phenylalanine, the CDR3 has 17 amino acids. Only CDR3 DNA is held: 51 bases, read in frame from base 1. For CDR1 and CDR2, the germline V gene (reference sequence) lists MNHEY and SMNVEV. The sequence was obtained from a human donor with chronic lymphocytic leukemia. The chain links TRBV27 with TRBJ1-1, and 9 bases in between align with TRBD1. Sample: PBMCs, taken after 12 months of ibrutinib treatment. In nucleotides, the sequence is TGTGCCAGCAGTACCCGAGGGACAGGGAAACTGAACACTGAAGCTTTCTTT. It is translated as CASSTRGTGKLNTEAFF.